These T cell receptor beta chains were read from a single sample in a study of shared clonotypes between healthy human individuals. Data came from immunoSEQ multiplex PCR; TCRdb stores just in-frame clones and leaves some out. The sample lists a few million clones, around 95% seen once, with around 1.8% in the top ten. What was sequenced was naive CD8+ T cells from PBMCs. The receptor set was obtained from a man between 18 and 29 years old in good health. Some clones in this sample may be carry-over from other donors' samples. CDR3s leave out the opening cysteine and the closing phenylalanine or tryptophan. Fields, in order: clone size, V gene, CDR3 length, CDR3 protein. For some rows the clone size is stated as once, few or many, or as a class when expanded; others skip it.

size: .
V: TRBV27
length: 13
CDR3: ASSLRQGANQPQH

size: .
V: TRBV29-1
length: 14
CDR3: SVERYGSGRRNEQF

size: .
V: TRBV5-1
length: 15
CDR3: ASSLKSPSELPYEQY

size: .
V: TRBV11-2
length: 14
CDR3: ASSLDPSQTNYGYT

size: .
V: TRBV11-2
length: 12
CDR3: ASSPTGGAYEQY

size: few
V: TRBV12-5
length: 13
CDR3: ASGLGLGMDTEAF

size: .
V: TRBV27
length: 13
CDR3: ASSWKNGYSYEQY

size: .
V: TRBV7-2
length: 9
CDR3: ASSWGQGQY

size: .
V: TRBV11-3
length: 13
CDR3: ASSSRQGSYNEQF

size: .
V: TRBV5-1
length: 13
CDR3: ASSSLQGLDYGYT

size: .
V: TRBV9
length: 14
CDR3: ASSPLGSLDRNEQF

size: .
V: TRBV6-5
length: 13
CDR3: ASSYGTSATYEQY

size: .
V: TRBV5-8
length: 13
CDR3: ASISGQGSWYEQY

size: .
V: TRBV7-9
length: 13
CDR3: ASSLVREGRTEQF

size: .
V: TRBV18
length: 15
CDR3: ASSPPRLAGGPGEQF

size: .
V: TRBV11-2
length: 13
CDR3: ASSRAAGTSYTIY

size: .
V: TRBV6-6
length: 14
CDR3: ASSPPSRVASDTQY

size: .
V: TRBV14
length: 12
CDR3: ASSLRGTNNEQF

size: .
V: TRBV7-2
length: 14
CDR3: ASSLRQGPGTDTQY

size: .
V: TRBV11-2
length: 14
CDR3: ASSLAPEGALNEQY

size: once
V: TRBV9
length: 12
CDR3: ASSVDLAPSEQY

size: .
V: TRBV14
length: 17
CDR3: ASSQEGDREAPYQETQY

size: .
V: TRBV27
length: 14
CDR3: ASSLDRAPLGYEQY

size: .
V: TRBV11-2
length: 13
CDR3: ASSPKPGDSHGYT

size: .
V: TRBV6-1
length: 16
CDR3: ASSEVLWGLGPHTEAF